This T cell receptor (beta chain) was sequenced in a study of shared clonotypes between healthy human individuals. Profiling relied on immunoSEQ multiplex PCR, and the TCRdb table lists in-frame clones only, not all of them. Of some 1.1 million clones in the sample, approximately 80% are singletons; the top ten hold 0.89%. From germline, CDR1 is MGHRA and CDR2 YSYEKL. Between the trimmed V and J ends, which lost 0 bases and 4 bases, there was a span of 15 bases. This CDR3 has 16 amino acids. The sequence was obtained from a man between 18 and 35 years old in good health. Some clones in this sample may be carry-over from other donors' samples. The chain employs TRBV4-1 and TRBJ2-5; perhaps TRBD2 as D (6 bases). The specimen sequenced was memory CD4+ T cells from PBMCs. Documented subset: CD45RA-negative fraction. The CDR3 sequence is CASSQDRGSAGETQYF. The CDR3 DNA sequence: TGCGCCAGCAGCCAAGATCGGGGGAGCGCGGGAGAGACCCAGTACTTC.